Included here is one T cell receptor (beta chain) sequence, with context. Generated by immunoSEQ multiplex PCR, the TCRdb table keeps only in-frame clones and is missing some. Seen here are fewer than 100,000 clones, 60% to 85% observed once, and the top ten hold roughly 20%. The entry originates in a study of radiotherapy plus CTLA-4 blockade in lung cancer. The germline V gene has CDR1 SGHRS and CDR2 YFSETQ. This CDR3 contains 17 residues. V lost 0 bases, J lost 3 bases, and 10 bases stayed unmatched. This rearrangement joins TRBV5-1 to TRBJ2-3; TRBD2 matches at 7 bases. Material: peripheral blood, obtained from a patient treated with radiotherapy plus ipilimumab. The sequence came from a human donor with non-small cell lung cancer whose response to radiotherapy plus ipilimumab could not be evaluated. Some clones in this sample may be carry-over from other donors' samples. The CDR3 DNA follows: TGCGCCAGCAGCTTGGGCGGGGGTACCATGAAGACAGATACGCAGTATTTT. Its protein product is CASSLGGGTMKTDTQYF.